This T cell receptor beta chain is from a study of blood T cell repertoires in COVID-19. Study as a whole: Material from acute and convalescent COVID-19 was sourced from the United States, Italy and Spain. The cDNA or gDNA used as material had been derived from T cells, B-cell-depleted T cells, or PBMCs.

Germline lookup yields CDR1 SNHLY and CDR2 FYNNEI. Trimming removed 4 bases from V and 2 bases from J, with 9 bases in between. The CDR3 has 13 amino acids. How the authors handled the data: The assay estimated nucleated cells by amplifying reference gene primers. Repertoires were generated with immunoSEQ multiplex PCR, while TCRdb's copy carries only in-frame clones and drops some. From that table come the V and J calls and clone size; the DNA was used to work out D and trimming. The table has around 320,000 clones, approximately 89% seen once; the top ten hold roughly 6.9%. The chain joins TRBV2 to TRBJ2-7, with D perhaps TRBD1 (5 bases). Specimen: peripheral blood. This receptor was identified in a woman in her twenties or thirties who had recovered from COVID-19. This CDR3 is CASSVGRAYEQYF. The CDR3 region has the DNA TGTGCCAGCAGTGTCGGCAGGGCCTACGAGCAGTACTTC.